This T cell receptor (beta chain) appears in the sequencing data of a study of beta chain features in type 1 diabetes. In the study overall: Analysis included 107,917,701 sorted cells drawn from all samples.

Study-level results: Within each of all four CD4+ subsets, Type 1 diabetes patients had TCRB CDR3s that were moderately but significantly shorter. Possibly, sequencing cDNA over-represented cells that had high TCR expression levels. TCRB rearrangement may or may not be influenced by HLA type; here this remained unresolved.

The V end lost 6 bases, the J end lost 3 bases, and 11 bases lay between the germline ends. The CDR3 loop spans 13 amino acids. Germline CDR1 and CDR2: LGHNT and FRNRAP. Comment on this clone: The antigen is undetermined.

Isolated RNA was reverse transcribed in full, so expressed TCRB transcripts were sequenced. Method: immunoSEQ multiplex PCR; TCRdb's copy keeps in-frame clones and lacks some. The sample yields 300,000 to 350,000 clones, roughly 12% seen once. The sequence came from a woman aged 18-29 years with type 1 diabetes. The chain is built from TRBV12-5 and TRBJ1-2, with D possibly being TRBD1 (5 bases). Sequencing was carried out using naive CD4+ T cells from blood. CDR3 loop: CASGDPGDYGYTF. The DNA of the CDR3 is TGTGCTAGTGGAGACCCGGGGGACTATGGCTACACCTTC.